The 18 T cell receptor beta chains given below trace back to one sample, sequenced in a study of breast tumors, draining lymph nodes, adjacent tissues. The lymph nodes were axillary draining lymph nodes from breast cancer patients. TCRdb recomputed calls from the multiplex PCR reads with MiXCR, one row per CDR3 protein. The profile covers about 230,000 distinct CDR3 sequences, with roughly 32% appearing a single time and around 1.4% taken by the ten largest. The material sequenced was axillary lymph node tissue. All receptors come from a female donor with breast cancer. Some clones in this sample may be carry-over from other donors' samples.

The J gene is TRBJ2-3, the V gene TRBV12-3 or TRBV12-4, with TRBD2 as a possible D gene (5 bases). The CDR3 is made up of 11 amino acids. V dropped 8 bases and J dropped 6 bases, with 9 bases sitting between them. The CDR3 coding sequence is TGTGCCAGCTCCGGCGGGGATACGCAGTATTTT. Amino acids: CASSGGDTQYF.

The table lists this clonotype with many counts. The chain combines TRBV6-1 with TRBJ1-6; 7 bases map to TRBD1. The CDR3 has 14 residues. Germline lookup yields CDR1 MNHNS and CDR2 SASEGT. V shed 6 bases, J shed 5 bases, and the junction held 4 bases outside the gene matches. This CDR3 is CASRADRNNSPLHF. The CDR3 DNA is TGTGCCAGCAGAGCGGACAGGAATAATTCACCCCTCCACTTT.

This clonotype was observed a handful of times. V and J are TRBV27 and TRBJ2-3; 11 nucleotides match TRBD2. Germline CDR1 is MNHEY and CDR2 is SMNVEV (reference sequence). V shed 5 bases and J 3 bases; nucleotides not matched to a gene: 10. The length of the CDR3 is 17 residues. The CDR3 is CASSSSGRALVTDTQYF. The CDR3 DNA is TGTGCCAGCAGTAGTAGCGGGAGGGCGTTGGTAACAGATACGCAGTATTTT.

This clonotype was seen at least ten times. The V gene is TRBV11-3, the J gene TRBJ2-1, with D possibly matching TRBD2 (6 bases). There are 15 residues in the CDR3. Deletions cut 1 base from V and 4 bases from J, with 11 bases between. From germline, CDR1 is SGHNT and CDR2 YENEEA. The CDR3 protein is CASSLGGVRYNEQFF. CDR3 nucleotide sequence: TGTGCCAGCAGCTTAGGGGGGGTCAGGTACAATGAGCAGTTCTTC.

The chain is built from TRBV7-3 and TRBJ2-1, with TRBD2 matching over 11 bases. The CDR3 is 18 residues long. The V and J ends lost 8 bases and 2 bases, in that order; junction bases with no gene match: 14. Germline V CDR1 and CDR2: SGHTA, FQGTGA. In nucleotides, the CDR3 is TGTGCCAGCTCACCCGACGTTCTGACTAGCGGGACCTACAATGAGCAGTTCTTC. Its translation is CASSPDVLTSGTYNEQFF. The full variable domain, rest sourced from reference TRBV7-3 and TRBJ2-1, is GAGVSQTPSNKVTEKGKYVELRCDPISGHTALYWYRQSLGQGPEFLIYFQGTGAADDSGLPNDRFFAVRPEGSVSTLKIQRTERGDSAVYLCASSPDVLTSGTYNEQFFGPGTRLTVL.

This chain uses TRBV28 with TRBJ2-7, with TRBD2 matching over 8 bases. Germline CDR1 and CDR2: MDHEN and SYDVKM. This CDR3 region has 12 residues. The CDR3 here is CASPGGLYEQYF. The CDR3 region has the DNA TGTGCTAGTCCGGGAGGGCTCTACGAGCAGTACTTC.

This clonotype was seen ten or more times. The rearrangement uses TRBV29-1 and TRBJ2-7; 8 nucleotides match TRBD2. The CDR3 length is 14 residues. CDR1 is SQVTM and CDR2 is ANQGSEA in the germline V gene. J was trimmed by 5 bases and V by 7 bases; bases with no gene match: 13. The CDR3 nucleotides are TGCAGCGCCGGGGGGGGGGTGGGGGGCAACGAGCAGTACTTC. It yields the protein CSAGGGVGGNEQYF.

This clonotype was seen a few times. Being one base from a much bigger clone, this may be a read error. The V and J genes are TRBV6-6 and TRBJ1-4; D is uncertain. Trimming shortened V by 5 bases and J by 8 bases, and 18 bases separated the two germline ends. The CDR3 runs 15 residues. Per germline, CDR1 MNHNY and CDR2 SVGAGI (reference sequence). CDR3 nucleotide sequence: TGTGCCAGCAGTAGATTTTCAGAGCCCTCCGAAAAACTGTTTTTT. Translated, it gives CASSRFSEPSEKLFF.

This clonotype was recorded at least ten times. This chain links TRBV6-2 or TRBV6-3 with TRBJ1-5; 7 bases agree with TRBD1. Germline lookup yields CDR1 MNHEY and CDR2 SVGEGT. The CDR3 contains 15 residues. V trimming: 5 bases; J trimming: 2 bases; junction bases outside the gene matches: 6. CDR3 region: CASSAAGGRNQPQHF. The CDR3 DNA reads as TGTGCCAGCAGTGCGGCAGGGGGACGCAATCAGCCCCAGCATTTT.

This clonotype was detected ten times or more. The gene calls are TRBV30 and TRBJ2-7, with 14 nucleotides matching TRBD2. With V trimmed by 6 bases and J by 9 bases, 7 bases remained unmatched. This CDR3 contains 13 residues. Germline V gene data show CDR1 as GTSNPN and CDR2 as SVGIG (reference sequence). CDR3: CACLGTSGRSQYF. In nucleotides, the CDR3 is TGTGCCTGCCTTGGGACTAGCGGGAGATCGCAGTACTTC. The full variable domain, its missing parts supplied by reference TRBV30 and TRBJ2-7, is SQTIHQWPATLVQPVGSPLSLECTVEGTSNPNLYWYRQAAGRGLQLLFYSVGIGQISSEVPQNLSASRPQDRQFILSSKKLLLSDSGFYLCACLGTSGRSQYFGPGTRLTVT.

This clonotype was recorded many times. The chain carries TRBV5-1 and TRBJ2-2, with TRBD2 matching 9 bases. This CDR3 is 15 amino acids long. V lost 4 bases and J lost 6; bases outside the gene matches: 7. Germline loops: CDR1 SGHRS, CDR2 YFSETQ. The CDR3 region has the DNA TGCGCCAGCAGCAGGGGTAGCGGGAGACCCGGGGAGCTGTTTTTT. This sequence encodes CASSRGSGRPGELFF. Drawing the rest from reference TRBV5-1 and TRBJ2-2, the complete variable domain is KAGVTQTPRYLIKTRGQQVTLSCSPISGHRSVSWYQQTPGQGLQFLFEYFSETQRNKGNFPGRFSGRQFSNSRSEMNVSTLELGDSALYLCASSRGSGRPGELFFGEGSRLTVL.

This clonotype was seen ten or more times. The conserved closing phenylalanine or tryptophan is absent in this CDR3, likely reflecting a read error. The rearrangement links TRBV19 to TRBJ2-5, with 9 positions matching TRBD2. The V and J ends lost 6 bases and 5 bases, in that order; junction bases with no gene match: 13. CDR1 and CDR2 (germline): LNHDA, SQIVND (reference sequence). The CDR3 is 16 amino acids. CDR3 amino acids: CASSPSGAGGAETQYS. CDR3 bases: TGTGCCAGTAGCCCTAGCGGGGCCGGGGGAGCGGAGACCCAGTACTCC.

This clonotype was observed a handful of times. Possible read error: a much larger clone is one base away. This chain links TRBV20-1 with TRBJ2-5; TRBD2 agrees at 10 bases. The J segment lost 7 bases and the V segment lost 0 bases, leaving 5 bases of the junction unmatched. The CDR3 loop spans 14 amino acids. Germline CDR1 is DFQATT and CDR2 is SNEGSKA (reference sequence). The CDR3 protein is CSARDSGRGATQYF. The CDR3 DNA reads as TGCAGTGCTAGAGACAGCGGGAGGGGAGCGACCCAGTACTTC.

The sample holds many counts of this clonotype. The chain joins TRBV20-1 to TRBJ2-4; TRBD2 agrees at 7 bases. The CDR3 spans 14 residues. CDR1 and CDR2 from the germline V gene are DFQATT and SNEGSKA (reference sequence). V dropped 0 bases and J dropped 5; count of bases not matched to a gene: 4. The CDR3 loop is CSARDGSGQNIQYF. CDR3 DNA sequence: TGCAGTGCTAGAGATGGTAGCGGGCAAAACATTCAGTACTTC.

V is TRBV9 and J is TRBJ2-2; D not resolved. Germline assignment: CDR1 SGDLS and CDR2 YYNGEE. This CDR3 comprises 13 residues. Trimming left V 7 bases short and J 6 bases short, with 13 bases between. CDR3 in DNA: TGTGCCAGCTCGGCACGTCACTCCGGGGAGCTGTTTTTT. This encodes CASSARHSGELFF. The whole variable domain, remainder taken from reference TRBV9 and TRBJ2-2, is DSGVTQTPKHLITATGQRVTLRCSPRSGDLSVYWYQQSLDQGLQFLIQYYNGEERAKGNILERFSAQQFPDLHSELNLSSLELGDSALYFCASSARHSGELFFGEGSRLTVL.

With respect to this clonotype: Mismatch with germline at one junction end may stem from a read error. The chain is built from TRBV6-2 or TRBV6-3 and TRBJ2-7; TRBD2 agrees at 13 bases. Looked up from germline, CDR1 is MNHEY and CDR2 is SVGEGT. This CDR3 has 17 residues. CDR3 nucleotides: TGTGCCAGCAGCCGACGACTAGCGGGAGGTTACTCCTGCGAGCAGTACTTC. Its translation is CASSRRLAGGYSCEQYF.

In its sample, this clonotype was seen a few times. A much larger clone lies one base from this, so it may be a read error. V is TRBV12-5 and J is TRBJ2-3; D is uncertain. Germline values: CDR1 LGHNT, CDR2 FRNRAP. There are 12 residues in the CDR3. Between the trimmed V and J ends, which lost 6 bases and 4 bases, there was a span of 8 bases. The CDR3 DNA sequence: TGTGCTAGTGGCCCTCCCCCAGATACGCAGTATTTT. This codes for CASGPPPDTQYF.

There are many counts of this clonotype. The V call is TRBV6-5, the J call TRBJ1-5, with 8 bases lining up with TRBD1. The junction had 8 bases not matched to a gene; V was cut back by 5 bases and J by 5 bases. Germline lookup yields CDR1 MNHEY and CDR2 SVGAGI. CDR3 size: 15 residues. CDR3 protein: CASSTVPGQDQPQHF. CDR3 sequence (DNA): TGTGCCAGCAGTACAGTCCCGGGACAGGATCAGCCCCAGCATTTT.